Included here is one T cell receptor (beta chain) sequence, with context. This sample is part of a study of blood T cell repertoires in COVID-19. Turning to the study itself: Sources were T cells, B-cell-depleted T cells, or PBMCs; the material itself was cDNA or gDNA.

Participants reported their clinical history, and cohort assignment relied on those reports. CDR1 is PRHDT and CDR2 is FYEKMQ in the germline V gene (reference sequence). This CDR3 is 15 amino acids long. V shed 0 bases, J shed 2 bases, and the junction held 1 base outside the gene matches. Libraries were prepared by immunoSEQ multiplex PCR; TCRdb keeps only in-frame clonotypes and omits some of them. The sample lists some 350,000 clones, less than 90% occurring once. This chain connects TRBV13 to TRBJ2-7, with TRBD2 matching 10 bases. The source material was PBMCs or T cells enriched from blood (not recorded which). The sequence derives from a woman between 25 and 40 years old who had recovered from COVID-19. CDR3 coding DNA: TGTGCCAGCAGCTTAGGAGCGGGAGGGCCCTACGAGCAGTACTTC. Protein product: CASSLGAGGPYEQYF.